The clone carrying this T cell receptor (beta chain) was observed a few times. This entry belongs to a study of blood T cell repertoires in COVID-19. Overall study context: Spain, Italy and the United States supplied samples that represented acute and convalescent COVID-19. In each case, the material was cDNA or gDNA derived from T cells, B-cell-depleted T cells, or PBMCs.

J lost 8 bases, V lost 2 bases, and 9 bases had no gene match. The CDR3 sequence is 15 residues long. Germline assignment: CDR1 KGHSH and CDR2 LQKENI. Per the original methods: It was from reference gene primer amplification that nucleated cell counts were estimated. TCRdb keeps only in-frame clones here, not all; method: immunoSEQ multiplex PCR. Clone size and the V and J calls come from that table; the DNA yielded D and trimming. Of about 37,000 clones listed, 75% to 90% are singletons. Sample: peripheral blood. The gene calls are TRBV18 and TRBJ2-1, with 7 bases identical to TRBD1. This TCR derives from a woman aged 70-85 years with acute or convalescent COVID-19. CDR3: CASSPSRGKVDEQFF. DNA of the CDR3: TGTGCCAGCTCACCATCCAGGGGGAAAGTCGATGAGCAGTTCTTC.